This entry lists 29 T cell receptor beta chains sequenced from one sample in a study of blood T cells in healthy people across ages. Next came a second PCR, run for roughly 6 to 11 cycles, which used a sample-barcoded 5' primer along with a J-beta primer mix. TCRdb reprocessed the 5' RACE reads with MiXCR, giving one entry per CDR3 protein. The sample shows 1.5 million to 2 million distinct CDR3 sequences, roughly 28% of them seen only once. Material for sequencing was blood. The receptors originated from a woman aged 25 to 39 in good health.

This clonotype was found a few times. The chain's CDR3 is CASSPTGGVSGANVLTF. The DNA for the CDR3 is TGCGCCAGCAGCCCCACAGGGGGAGTCTCTGGGGCCAACGTCCTGACTTTC. The rearrangement joins TRBV5-1 to TRBJ2-6, with TRBD1 matching over 8 bases. Germline CDR1 SGHRS, CDR2 YFSETQ. There are 17 residues in the CDR3. The ends lost 4 bases at V and 0 bases at J; junction bases unmatched: 6. The full variable domain, with the rest looked up from reference TRBV5-1 and TRBJ2-6, is KAGVTQTPRYLIKTRGQQVTLSCSPISGHRSVSWYQQTPGQGLQFLFEYFSETQRNKGNFPGRFSGRQFSNSRSEMNVSTLELGDSALYLCASSPTGGVSGANVLTFGAGSRLTVL.

The table lists this clonotype with a few counts. This rearrangement joins TRBV29-1 to TRBJ2-5; 13 bases map to TRBD2. CDR1 SQVTM and CDR2 ANQGSEA come from the germline V gene. This CDR3 has 16 amino acids. V lost 3 bases and J lost 5; bases outside the gene matches: 9. The CDR3 DNA reads as TGCAGCGTTGAGGTGGGACTAGCGGGAACCCTGGAGACCCAGTACTTC. Protein product: CSVEVGLAGTLETQYF.

This clonotype was recorded at least ten times. This chain connects TRBV6-4 to TRBJ1-1; D not resolved. The ends were cut back, 2 bases at V and 0 bases at J, with 4 bases in the middle. Germline CDR1 reads MRHNA; CDR2 reads SNTAGT. The CDR3 has 13 residues. CDR3 in amino acids: CASSDGMNTEAFF. For the CDR3, the DNA is TGTGCCAGCAGTGACGGAATGAACACTGAAGCTTTCTTT.

The chain recombines TRBV11-2 with TRBJ2-7, with D uncertain. V lost 5 bases and J lost 2, with 13 bases in between. CDR3 length: 14 residues. Germline V gene data show CDR1 as SGHAT and CDR2 as FQNNGV. Here the CDR3 reads CASSDVRRPYEQYF. For the CDR3, the DNA is TGTGCCAGCAGCGACGTTCGGAGACCCTACGAGCAGTACTTC.

This clonotype was recorded a few times. The chain carries TRBV28 and TRBJ2-3, with D hard to call. The CDR3 has 12 residues. Germline V CDR1 and CDR2: MDHEN, SYDVKM. The V end was cut by 5 bases, the J end by 6 bases, with 9 bases between. The CDR3 coding sequence is TGTGCCAGCAGTGACCCCCGGGATACGCAGTATTTT. Translated, it gives CASSDPRDTQYF. Full variable domain (remainder filled in from reference TRBV28 and TRBJ2-3): DVKVTQSSRYLVKRTGEKVFLECVQDMDHENMFWYRQDPGLGLRLIYFSYDVKMKEKGDIPEGYSVSREKKERFSLILESASTNQTSMYLCASSDPRDTQYFGPGTRLTVL.

This sequence joins TRBV10-3 and TRBJ2-7; 9 bases match TRBD1. The J segment lost 2 bases and the V segment lost 8 bases, leaving 1 base of the junction unmatched. Germline lookup yields CDR1 ENHRY and CDR2 SYGVKD. This CDR3 has 12 amino acids. The CDR3 region is CAIRDRAYEQYF. CDR3 sequence (DNA): TGTGCCATCCGGGACAGGGCCTACGAGCAGTACTTC.

This clonotype was seen a handful of times. Here the CDR3 DNA reads TGTGCCAGCTCACCACCGGACGGGAGGGCCATCAATGAGCAGTTCTTC. It yields the protein CASSPPDGRAINEQFF. The chain employs TRBV18 and TRBJ2-1; 8 bases map to TRBD2. Losses at the gene ends were 0 bases for V and 6 bases for J; bases not matched to a gene: 7. Germline V lookup: CDR1 KGHSH, CDR2 LQKENI. The length of the CDR3 is 16 residues.

This rearrangement joins TRBV3-1 to TRBJ2-3; D is ambiguous. Germline V gene lookup returns CDR1 LGHDT and CDR2 YNNKEL (reference sequence). The CDR3 sequence is 13 residues long. Trimming removed 1 base from V and 5 bases from J, with 7 bases in between. The CDR3 here is CASSQGAIDTQYF. CDR3 DNA sequence: TGTGCCAGCAGCCAAGGGGCGATAGATACGCAGTATTTT.

The chain employs TRBV10-3 and TRBJ1-4; 7 bases map to TRBD1. V was clipped by 7 bases and J by 7 bases; unmatched bases: 6. This CDR3 is built from 13 residues. The germline CDR1 and CDR2 sequences are ENHRY and SYGVKD. CDR3 sequence (DNA): TGTGCCATCAAGAGCCAGGGGGGTGAAAAACTGTTTTTT. Its translation: CAIKSQGGEKLFF.

V gene TRBV18 combines with J gene TRBJ2-5; tentative D call: TRBD1 (5 bases). CDR1 and CDR2 (germline): KGHSH, LQKENI. Trimming left V 4 bases short and J 7 bases short, with 10 bases between. The CDR3 spans 12 residues. The CDR3 DNA sequence: TGTGCCAGCTCACAATTCCAGGGGACCCAGTACTTC. It is translated as CASSQFQGTQYF.

This clonotype was seen a few times. V gene TRBV14 combines with J gene TRBJ2-7, with 8 bases matching TRBD2. V dropped 4 bases and J dropped 4; count of bases not matched to a gene: 6. This CDR3 is built from 14 residues. Germline lookup yields CDR1 SGHDN and CDR2 FVKESK. CDR3 in amino acids: CASSRLSGRYEQYF. Written as DNA, the CDR3 is TGTGCCAGCAGCCGCTTGAGCGGGAGATACGAGCAGTACTTC.

The rearrangement links TRBV6-5 to TRBJ1-2; perhaps TRBD1 as D (6 bases). CDR1 and CDR2 (germline): MNHEY, SVGAGI. V was trimmed by 6 bases and J by 4 bases, leaving 15 bases between them. CDR3 length: 14 amino acids. CDR3 sequence reads: CASSLRGSLYGYTF. The CDR3 bases are TGTGCCAGCAGCCTCAGGGGAAGTCTCTATGGCTACACCTTC.

This clonotype was seen once. This may stem from a read error, because a much larger clone lies one nucleotide away. The final CDR3 position lacks the conserved phenylalanine or tryptophan, pointing to a likely read error. This chain links TRBV5-1 with TRBJ1-2, with 7 bases identical to TRBD1. The ends lost 2 bases at V and 8 bases at J; junction bases unmatched: 9. The CDR3 has 14 amino acids. Germline V gene sequence: CDR1 SGHRS, CDR2 YFSETQ. Here the CDR3 DNA reads TGCGCCAGCAGCTTAGACGGACAGGCCCGAGGCTACACCCTC. Protein: CASSLDGQARGYTL.

The chain carries TRBV4-1 and TRBJ1-5; possible D gene TRBD1, 5 bases. The V and J ends lost 1 base and 1 base respectively, with 11 bases between them. Germline loops: CDR1 MGHRA, CDR2 YSYEKL. The CDR3 sequence is 16 residues long. CDR3 protein: CASSQVGRDSNQPQHF. In DNA, the CDR3 is TGCGCCAGCAGCCAAGTCGGAAGGGACAGCAATCAGCCCCAGCATTTT.

The V gene is TRBV6-6, the J gene TRBJ2-3; a weak D match, TRBD2 (7 bases). Trimming cost V 2 bases and J 6 bases, with 21 bases left between them. The CDR3 is 17 residues long. Germline assignment: CDR1 MNHNY and CDR2 SVGAGI (reference sequence). CDR3 DNA: TGTGCCAGCAGTTACAGCAAGGGGGAGGGCCTTCCGGATACGCAGTATTTT. Its translation is CASSYSKGEGLPDTQYF.

The V gene is TRBV20-1, the J gene TRBJ2-2; a possible D gene is TRBD2 (7 bases). V shed 0 bases and J shed 5 bases, with 16 bases lying between them. The CDR3 totals 16 residues. Germline-derived CDR1 and CDR2 are DFQATT and SNEGSKA (reference sequence). The CDR3 here is CSARDPGRGKTGELFF. As DNA, the CDR3 is TGCAGTGCTAGAGATCCTGGGAGGGGGAAGACCGGGGAGCTGTTTTTT.

This clonotype has just a few counts. The chain links TRBV12-5 to TRBJ1-1, with a possible D match to TRBD1 (5 bases). Germline loops: CDR1 LGHNT, CDR2 FRNRAP. V was pared by 1 base and J by 9 bases, with 12 bases between. This CDR3 comprises 13 residues. The CDR3 loop is CASGLELGGKAFF. In nucleotides, the CDR3 is TGTGCTAGTGGTTTGGAGTTGGGGGGGAAAGCTTTCTTT.

A single count supports this clonotype. A much more abundant neighbour one base away suggests this may be a read error. Here the CDR3 reads CSGRESPTDTQYF. The CDR3 DNA follows: TGCAGCGGTAGGGAGAGCCCCACAGATACACAGTATTTT. This sequence joins TRBV29-1 and TRBJ2-3, with a possible D match to TRBD2 (5 bases). CDR3 length equals 13 residues. CDR1 is SQVTM, CDR2 ANQGSEA, per germline.

The CDR3 reads CASSPGPSTSSGANVLTF. The CDR3 DNA follows: TGTGCCAGCAGCCCCGGACCTTCTACTAGTTCTGGGGCCAACGTCCTGACTTTC. The chain carries TRBV7-6 and TRBJ2-6; a possible D gene is TRBD2 (5 bases). Germline V gives CDR1 SGHVS, CDR2 FNYEAQ. The V and J ends lost 5 bases and 1 base respectively, with 18 bases between them. CDR3 length: 18 residues.

In its sample, this clonotype was seen once. This clone may be a read error of a much larger clone one base away. V usage is TRBV5-1 and J usage is TRBJ2-1; 12 positions agree with TRBD2. Germline trimming cut 4 bases from V and 1 base from J; bases unmatched to any gene: 6. This CDR3 region has 17 residues. The V gene's germline CDR1 is SGHRS and CDR2 YFSETQ. The CDR3 DNA is TGCGCCAGCAGCCGACTAGCGGGGGACGCGTCCTACAATGAGCAGTTCTTC. Protein: CASSRLAGDASYNEQFF.

This clonotype was observed a few times. The CDR3 DNA reads TGTGCCAGCAGTGGAACAGTCACCTCTGGAAACACCATATATTTT. Protein product: CASSGTVTSGNTIYF. The chain links TRBV28 to TRBJ1-3; D gene ambiguous. With 5 bases removed from V and 0 bases from J, the gap between germline ends came to 11 bases. Germline lookup yields CDR1 MDHEN and CDR2 SYDVKM. The CDR3 is 15 residues long.

J is TRBJ2-3 and V is TRBV12-3 or TRBV12-4, with a tentative D call TRBD1 (7 bases). V lost 7 bases to trimming and J lost 1 base, with 15 bases between them. This CDR3 region has 15 residues. CDR3 nucleotides: TGTGCCAGCACCCAGGGGGGACAGCGCACAGATACGCAGTATTTT. It yields the protein CASTQGGQRTDTQYF.

CDR3 nucleotide sequence: TGTGCCAGCAGCTCCACACCAACGACAGGTTTGGACTATGGCTACACCTTC. It codes for CASSSTPTTGLDYGYTF. The rearrangement links TRBV7-9 to TRBJ1-2; TRBD1 might be the D (6 bases). Between the trimmed V and J ends, which lost 4 bases and 3 bases, there was a span of 21 bases. This CDR3 comprises 17 residues. Germline lookup yields CDR1 SEHNR and CDR2 FQNEAQ (reference sequence).

The chain's CDR3 is CATSGPERSGSVNTQYF. The CDR3 nucleotides read TGTGCCACCAGTGGTCCGGAGCGGAGCGGGAGCGTAAATACGCAGTATTTT. The rearrangement links TRBV24-1 to TRBJ2-3; 8 bases fit TRBD2. CDR3 length: 17 residues. Trimming removed 5 bases from V and 7 bases from J; junction bases left unmatched: 16. In germline, CDR1 is KGHDR, CDR2 SFDVKD.

At least ten counts were recorded for this clonotype. The gene calls are TRBV7-2 and TRBJ2-1, with TRBD2 identical over 9 bases. With V trimmed by 5 bases and J by 8 bases, 4 bases remained unmatched. The germline CDR1 and CDR2 sequences are SGHTA and FQGNSA. The CDR3 loop spans 13 amino acids. CDR3 nucleotides: TGTGCCAGCAGCGTTAGCGGGGGTGATGAGCAGTTCTTC. Protein product: CASSVSGGDEQFF.

This clonotype was counted at least ten times. The chain joins TRBV7-2 to TRBJ2-3; D possibly corresponds to TRBD1 (5 bases). The CDR3 totals 15 residues. The V gene's germline CDR1 is SGHTA and CDR2 FQGNSA. The ends were cut back, 3 bases at V and 2 bases at J, with 12 bases in the middle. The CDR3 protein is CASSLTRAPTDTQYF. The CDR3 nucleotides read TGTGCCAGCAGCTTGACCAGGGCCCCCACAGATACGCAGTATTTT.

The chain couples TRBV7-2 to TRBJ1-2; D call uncertain. Germline CDR1 is SGHTA and CDR2 is FQGNSA. The V gene lost 1 base and the J gene lost 8 bases, with 20 bases spanning the gap. The CDR3 extends over 16 amino acids. This chain's CDR3 is CASSLDRRRIDGGYTF. In DNA form, the CDR3 reads TGTGCCAGCAGCTTAGACAGACGTCGGATCGACGGGGGCTACACCTTC.

This sequence joins TRBV5-1 and TRBJ1-1, with D maybe TRBD1 (6 bases). This CDR3 has 14 amino acids. Looked up from germline, CDR1 is SGHRS and CDR2 is YFSETQ. Trimming took 4 bases from V and 9 from J, leaving 19 bases between them. CDR3 residues: CASSPNPDRIQAFF. The CDR3, as DNA: TGCGCCAGCAGCCCGAACCCCGACAGGATCCAAGCTTTCTTT.

This clonotype was observed a few times. V is TRBV18 and J is TRBJ1-2; TRBD1 agrees at 7 bases. V lost 6 bases, J lost 3 bases, and 4 bases stayed unmatched. The germline CDR1 and CDR2 sequences are KGHSH and LQKENI. The CDR3 loop spans 13 amino acids. This chain's CDR3 is CASSNRGDYGYTF. The CDR3 DNA follows: TGTGCCAGCTCCAACAGGGGTGACTATGGCTACACCTTC. Variable domain in full (rest from reference TRBV18 and TRBJ1-2): NAGVMQNPRHLVRRRGQEARLRCSPMKGHSHVYWYRQLPEEGLKFMVYLQKENIIDESGMPKERFSAEFPKEGPSILRIQQVVRGDSAAYFCASSNRGDYGYTFGSGTRLTVV.